The 2 T cell receptor beta chains given below trace back to one sample, sequenced in a study of Graves' ophthalmopathy and Graves' hyperthyroidism. For repertoire sequencing, the TCR beta CDR3 regions were amplified from RNA transcripts. The first round was an RT-PCR with HTBI primers, and the second round was a multiplex PCR. TCRdb independently ran MiXCR on the multiplex PCR reads; one entry per CDR3 protein. In the table there are hundreds of thousands of distinct CDR3 sequences, roughly 21% of which are singletons. The sequenced material came from peripheral blood. The receptors were sampled from a woman aged 45 to 65 with Graves' ophthalmopathy.

V usage is TRBV6-1 and J usage is TRBJ1-2, with TRBD1 identical over 11 bases. Trimming removed 7 bases from V and 4 bases from J; junction bases left unmatched: 11. The CDR3 covers 16 residues. CDR1 is MNHNS, CDR2 SASEGT, per germline. CDR3 bases: TGTGCCAGCAATATCGGACAGGGGGCAGGTTTCTATGGCTACACCTTC. As protein: CASNIGQGAGFYGYTF.

The gene calls are TRBV6-1 and TRBJ1-1, with D maybe TRBD1 (6 bases). V was cut by 4 bases and J by 5 bases, with 14 bases left in between. Germline lookup yields CDR1 MNHNS and CDR2 SASEGT. CDR3 size: 14 residues. CDR3 protein: CASSARGRTTEAFF. Here the CDR3 DNA reads TGTGCCAGCAGTGCGAGGGGGAGAACGACTGAAGCTTTCTTT.